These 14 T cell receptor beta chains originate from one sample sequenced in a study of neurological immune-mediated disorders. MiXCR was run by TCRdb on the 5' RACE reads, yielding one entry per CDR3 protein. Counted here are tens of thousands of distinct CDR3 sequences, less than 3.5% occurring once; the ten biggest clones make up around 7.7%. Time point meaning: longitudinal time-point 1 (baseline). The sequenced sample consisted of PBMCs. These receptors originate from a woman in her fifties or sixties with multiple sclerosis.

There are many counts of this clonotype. CDR3 in DNA: TGCAGCGCAGGGGGGCCGAACTATGGCTACACCTTC. Protein product: CSAGGPNYGYTF. The V and J genes are TRBV29-1 and TRBJ1-2; 7 bases agree with TRBD1. This CDR3 has 12 amino acids. V was pared by 7 bases and J by 2 bases, with 4 bases of the junction left unmatched. Germline CDR1 and CDR2: SQVTM and ANQGSEA.

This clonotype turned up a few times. Here the CDR3 reads CASSIRLAGNSEQFF. CDR3 nucleotide sequence: TGTGCCAGCAGCATAAGACTAGCGGGGAATAGTGAGCAGTTCTTC. V usage is TRBV7-2 and J usage is TRBJ2-1; 11 positions match TRBD2. Per the germline V gene, CDR1 is SGHTA and CDR2 is FQGNSA. V lost 5 bases, J lost 9 bases, and 9 bases stayed unmatched. This CDR3 is 15 amino acids long.

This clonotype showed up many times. The CDR3 DNA follows: TGCGCCAGCAACCGTAGGACAGGTGAAGTGGCCGGGGAGCTGTTTTTT. This codes for CASNRRTGEVAGELFF. The rearrangement uses TRBV5-1 and TRBJ2-2; 7 positions match TRBD1. This CDR3 region has 16 residues. CDR1 and CDR2 (germline): SGHRS, YFSETQ. J gave up 6 bases and V 6 bases, and 14 bases lay outside the gene matches.

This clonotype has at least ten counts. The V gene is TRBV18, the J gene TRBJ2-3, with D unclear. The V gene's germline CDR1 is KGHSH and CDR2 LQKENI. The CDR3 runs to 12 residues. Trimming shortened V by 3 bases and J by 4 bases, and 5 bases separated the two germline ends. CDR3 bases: TGTGCCAGCTCACCCTCGTCAGATACGCAGTATTTT. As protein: CASSPSSDTQYF.

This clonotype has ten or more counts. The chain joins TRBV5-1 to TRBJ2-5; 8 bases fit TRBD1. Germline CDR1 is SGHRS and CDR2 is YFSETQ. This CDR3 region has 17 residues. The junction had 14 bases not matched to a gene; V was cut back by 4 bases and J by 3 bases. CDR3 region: CASSRTGRGRKEETQYF. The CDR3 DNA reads TGCGCCAGCAGCCGGACAGGGAGAGGTAGGAAAGAAGAGACCCAGTACTTC.

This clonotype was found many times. CDR3 sequence reads: CASSLGGLAGHNEQFF. The DNA of the CDR3 is TGCGCCAGCAGCTTGGGAGGACTAGCGGGGCACAATGAGCAGTTCTTC. The rearrangement links TRBV5-1 to TRBJ2-1, with 12 positions matching TRBD2. Per the germline V gene, CDR1 is SGHRS and CDR2 is YFSETQ. The J segment lost 5 bases and the V segment lost 0 bases, leaving 3 bases of the junction unmatched. The CDR3 contains 16 residues.

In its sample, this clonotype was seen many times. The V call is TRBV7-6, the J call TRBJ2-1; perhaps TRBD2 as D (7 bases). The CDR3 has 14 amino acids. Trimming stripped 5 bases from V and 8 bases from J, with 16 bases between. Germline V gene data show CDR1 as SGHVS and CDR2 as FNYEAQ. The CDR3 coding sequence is TGTGCCAGCAGCCTAGGGGGGGTTTCGGATGAGCAGTTCTTC. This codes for CASSLGGVSDEQFF.

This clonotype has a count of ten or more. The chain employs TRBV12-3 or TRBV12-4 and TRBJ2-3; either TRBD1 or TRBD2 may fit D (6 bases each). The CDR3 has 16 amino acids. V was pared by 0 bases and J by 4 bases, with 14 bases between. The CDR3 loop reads CASSLAGGGRADTQYF. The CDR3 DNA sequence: TGTGCCAGCAGTTTAGCGGGGGGCGGAAGGGCAGATACGCAGTATTTT.

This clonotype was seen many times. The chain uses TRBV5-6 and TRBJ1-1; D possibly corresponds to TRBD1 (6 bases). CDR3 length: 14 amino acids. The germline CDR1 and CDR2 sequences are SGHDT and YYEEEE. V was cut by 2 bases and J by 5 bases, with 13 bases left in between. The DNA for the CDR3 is TGTGCCAGCAGCTTTCCAGGGGAGTGGACTGAAGCTTTCTTT. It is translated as CASSFPGEWTEAFF.

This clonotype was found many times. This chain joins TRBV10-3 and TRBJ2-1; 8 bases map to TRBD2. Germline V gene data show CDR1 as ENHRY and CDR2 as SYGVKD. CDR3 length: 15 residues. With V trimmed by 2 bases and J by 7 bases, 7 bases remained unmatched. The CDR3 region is CAISEAGGAGNEQFF. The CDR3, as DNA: TGTGCCATCAGTGAGGCCGGGGGGGCCGGGAATGAGCAGTTCTTC.

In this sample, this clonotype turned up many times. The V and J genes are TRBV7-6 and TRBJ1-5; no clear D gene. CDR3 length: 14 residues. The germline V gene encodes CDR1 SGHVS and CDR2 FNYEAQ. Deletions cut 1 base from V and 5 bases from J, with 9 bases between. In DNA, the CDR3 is TGTGCCAGCAGCTTAGGATTACCGGATCAGCCCCAGCATTTT. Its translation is CASSLGLPDQPQHF.

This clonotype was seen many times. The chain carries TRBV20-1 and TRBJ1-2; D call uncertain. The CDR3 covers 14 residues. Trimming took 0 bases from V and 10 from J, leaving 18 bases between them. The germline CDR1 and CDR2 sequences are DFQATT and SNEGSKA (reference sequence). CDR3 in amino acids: CSAREGKGPNDYTF. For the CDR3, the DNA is TGCAGTGCTAGAGAAGGCAAAGGGCCCAATGACTACACCTTC.

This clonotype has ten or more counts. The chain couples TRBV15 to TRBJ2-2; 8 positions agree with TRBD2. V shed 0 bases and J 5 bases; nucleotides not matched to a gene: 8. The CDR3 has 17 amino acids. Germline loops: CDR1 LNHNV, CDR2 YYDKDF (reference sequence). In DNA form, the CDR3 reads TGTGCCACCAGCAGAGAAGCGGGGGTGCCGAGGACCGGGGAGCTGTTTTTT. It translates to CATSREAGVPRTGELFF.

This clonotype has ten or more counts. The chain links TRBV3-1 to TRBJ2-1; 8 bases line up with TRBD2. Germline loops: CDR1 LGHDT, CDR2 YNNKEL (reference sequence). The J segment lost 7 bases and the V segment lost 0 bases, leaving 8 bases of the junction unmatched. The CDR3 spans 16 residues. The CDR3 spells CASSQDPGGPGNEQFF. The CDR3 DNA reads TGTGCCAGCAGCCAAGATCCGGGGGGGCCTGGGAATGAGCAGTTCTTC.